What follows are 16 T cell receptor beta chains derived from one specimen sequenced in a study of cytotoxic CD8 clonotypes in ibrutinib-treated CLL. Assay used: immunoSEQ multiplex PCR; TCRdb lists only in-frame clones, some missing. The sample consists of about 140,000 clones, roughly 90% of them appearing once. The starting material was PBMCs, obtained after 12 months of ibrutinib treatment. The receptors here all came from a human donor with chronic lymphocytic leukemia.

The chain carries TRBV7-2 and TRBJ2-3; D possibly corresponds to TRBD2 (7 bases). This CDR3 comprises 15 residues. The germline gives CDR1 SGHTA, CDR2 FQGNSA. V shed 1 base and J shed 7 bases, with 15 bases lying between them. The CDR3 DNA reads as TGTGCCAGCAGCTTAGTGGGGGGCGGGAGAAATACGCAGTATTTT. As protein: CASSLVGGGRNTQYF.

The chain uses TRBV7-3 and TRBJ2-3; D unresolved. This CDR3 is built from 14 residues. The germline gives CDR1 SGHTA, CDR2 FQGTGA. V was trimmed by 5 bases and J by 1 base, leaving 10 bases between them. The CDR3 DNA follows: TGTGCCAGCAGCCCTTCGGCGGGCACAGATACGCAGTATTTT. Amino acid sequence: CASSPSAGTDTQYF. Full variable domain (outside the CDR3, taken from reference TRBV7-3 and TRBJ2-3): GAGVSQTPSNKVTEKGKYVELRCDPISGHTALYWYRQSLGQGPEFLIYFQGTGAADDSGLPNDRFFAVRPEGSVSTLKIQRTERGDSAVYLCASSPSAGTDTQYFGPGTRLTVL.

The chain couples TRBV19 to TRBJ1-1; D gene unclear. This CDR3 is built from 13 residues. Germline V gene sequence: CDR1 LNHDA, CDR2 SQIVND (reference sequence). Trimming removed 7 bases from V and 11 bases from J, with 20 bases in between. The CDR3, as DNA: TGTGCCAGTACCTTGAATGGAGCCCCGATGGCTTTCTTT. Translation gives CASTLNGAPMAFF.

The gene calls are TRBV29-1 and TRBJ2-4; 16 positions agree with TRBD2. The CDR3 is made up of 20 amino acids. Germline-derived CDR1 and CDR2 are SQVTM and ANQGSEA. J gave up 1 base and V 7 bases, and 16 bases lay outside the gene matches. Here the CDR3 DNA reads TGCAGCGCAGTCGGGCCCGGGACTAGCGGGAGGGGTAAGGCCAAAAACATTCAGTACTTC. It codes for CSAVGPGTSGRGKAKNIQYF.

This CDR3 is CSVGAGVGNIQYF. The CDR3 coding sequence is TGCAGCGTTGGAGCAGGGGTGGGAAACATTCAGTACTTC. The V call is TRBV29-1, the J call TRBJ2-4; D is perhaps TRBD1 (6 bases). V gave up 4 bases and J gave up 6 bases, with 13 bases separating them. CDR1 is SQVTM and CDR2 is ANQGSEA in the germline V gene. The CDR3 runs 13 residues.

The rearrangement links TRBV7-9 to TRBJ2-7; possibly TRBD1 or TRBD2 for D (6 bases each). V was shortened by 3 bases and J by 4 bases, with 16 bases between the two germline ends. Germline-derived CDR1 and CDR2 are SEHNR and FQNEAQ (reference sequence). This CDR3 is built from 15 residues. The CDR3 region is CASSLRGGPDYEQYF. CDR3 DNA sequence: TGTGCCAGCAGCTTGCGAGGGGGGCCTGATTACGAGCAGTACTTC.

In DNA form, the CDR3 reads TGTGCCACCAGCAGAGGCCGACTAGCGGGAGACACCGGGGAGCTGTTTTTT. Protein: CATSRGRLAGDTGELFF. V usage is TRBV15 and J usage is TRBJ2-2; 12 bases agree with TRBD2. V shed 1 base and J 3 bases; nucleotides not matched to a gene: 3. The CDR3 spans 17 residues. CDR1 LNHNV and CDR2 YYDKDF come from the germline V gene (reference sequence).

This chain uses TRBV19 with TRBJ1-5; 9 positions agree with TRBD1. Germline CDR1 reads LNHDA; CDR2 reads SQIVND (reference sequence). After removal of 7 bases from V and 6 bases from J, the junction contained 16 bases not matched to a gene. This CDR3 has 17 residues. The CDR3 loop is CASTGSTGGSHGQPQHF. CDR3 sequence (DNA): TGTGCCAGTACCGGCTCGACAGGGGGGTCCCACGGTCAGCCCCAGCATTTT.

V gene TRBV5-1 combines with J gene TRBJ2-7; perhaps TRBD2 as D (6 bases). The length of the CDR3 is 14 residues. V was shortened by 0 bases and J by 4 bases, with 11 bases between the two germline ends. Germline CDR1 reads SGHRS; CDR2 reads YFSETQ. The DNA for the CDR3 is TGCGCCAGCAGCTTGGGACGGGAGTCTTACGAGCAGTACTTC. This codes for CASSLGRESYEQYF.

The chain joins TRBV7-3 to TRBJ2-1; TRBD2 might be the D (5 bases). Trimming stripped 2 bases from V and 2 bases from J, with 10 bases between. The CDR3 is 15 residues long. The germline V gene has CDR1 SGHTA and CDR2 FQGTGA. CDR3 nucleotides: TGTGCCAGCAGCTTACGGGATGTGGCCTACAATGAGCAGTTCTTC. Translated, it gives CASSLRDVAYNEQFF. Full variable domain (missing parts from reference TRBV7-3 and TRBJ2-1): GAGVSQTPSNKVTEKGKYVELRCDPISGHTALYWYRQSLGQGPEFLIYFQGTGAADDSGLPNDRFFAVRPEGSVSTLKIQRTERGDSAVYLCASSLRDVAYNEQFFGPGTRLTVL.

This rearrangement joins TRBV14 to TRBJ2-7, with D unresolved. The V gene's germline CDR1 is SGHDN and CDR2 FVKESK. The CDR3 contains 15 residues. V lost 1 base to trimming and J lost 5 bases, with 15 bases between them. CDR3: CASSQGGTLADEQYF. The CDR3 DNA follows: TGTGCCAGCAGCCAAGGGGGTACACTGGCCGACGAGCAGTACTTC.

The V and J genes are TRBV7-2 and TRBJ2-2; 7 bases align to TRBD1. The V segment lost 5 bases and the J segment 0 bases; nucleotides outside the gene matches: 9. Germline CDR1 is SGHTA and CDR2 is FQGNSA. This CDR3 is 17 amino acids long. Here the CDR3 DNA reads TGTGCCAGCAGCCTCCCGACCGGGACAGCGAACACCGGGGAGCTGTTTTTT. Translation: CASSLPTGTANTGELFF.

The J gene is TRBJ2-1, the V gene TRBV4-1; D perhaps matches TRBD1 (5 bases). V shed 1 base and J shed 8 bases, with 9 bases lying between them. The CDR3 consists of 13 residues. Germline V gene data show CDR1 as MGHRA and CDR2 as YSYEKL. The CDR3 loop reads CASSQGRGDEQFF. CDR3 sequence (DNA): TGCGCCAGCAGCCAAGGTAGGGGCGATGAGCAGTTCTTC.

The V gene is TRBV9, the J gene TRBJ2-7; 7 nucleotides match TRBD1. Germline assignment: CDR1 SGDLS and CDR2 YYNGEE. This CDR3 comprises 15 residues. V dropped 3 bases and J dropped 1; count of bases not matched to a gene: 7. In nucleotides, the CDR3 is TGTGCCAGCAGCGCCCGGGACAGACTTTCCTACGAGCAGTACTTC. Translating it yields CASSARDRLSYEQYF.

This chain uses TRBV4-3 with TRBJ2-2, with 7 bases fitting TRBD1. The CDR3 extends over 16 amino acids. Trimming at V came to 0 bases and at J to 7 bases, leaving 8 bases not matched to a gene. Germline lookup yields CDR1 LGHNA and CDR2 YSLEER. The CDR3, as DNA: TGCGCCAGCAGCCAAGAATTCGACAGGGTCCTCGGGGAGCTGTTTTTT. Protein: CASSQEFDRVLGELFF.

This sequence joins TRBV9 and TRBJ2-3; the D gene is possibly TRBD2 (6 bases). This CDR3 is built from 14 residues. V was shortened by 5 bases and J by 1 base, with 11 bases between the two germline ends. Germline V gene lookup returns CDR1 SGDLS and CDR2 YYNGEE. This chain's CDR3 is CASRGGDRTDTQYF. In DNA form, the CDR3 reads TGTGCCAGCAGGGGGGGAGACCGCACAGATACGCAGTATTTT.